The clone carrying this T cell receptor (beta chain) was counted a few times. MiXCR, run by TCRdb on the 5' RACE reads, gives a single entry per CDR3 protein. Here the sample spans tens of thousands of distinct CDR3 sequences, approximately 7.2% being singletons. This specimen comes from a study of early T cells in non-severe SARS-CoV-2 infection. Germline V gene lookup returns CDR1 SGHTA and CDR2 FQGNSA. V dropped 1 base and J dropped 3 bases, with 12 bases sitting between them. The CDR3 consists of 16 residues. J is TRBJ2-2 and V is TRBV7-2; a weak D match, TRBD2 (5 bases). This TCR was recovered from an adult who was a healthcare worker with PCR-confirmed SARS-CoV-2 infection or an uninfected control (not recorded which). Sequencing was performed on whole blood, taken at baseline. The DNA for the CDR3 is TGTGCCAGCAGCTTAGAAGGACTTCAGCACACCGGGGAGCTGTTTTTT. Amino acid sequence: CASSLEGLQHTGELFF. Drawing the rest from reference TRBV7-2 and TRBJ2-2, the complete variable domain is GAGVSQSPSNKVTEKGKDVELRCDPISGHTALYWYRQSLGQGLEFLIYFQGNSAPDKSGLPSDRFSAERTGGSVSTLTIQRTQQEDSAVYLCASSLEGLQHTGELFFGEGSRLTVL.